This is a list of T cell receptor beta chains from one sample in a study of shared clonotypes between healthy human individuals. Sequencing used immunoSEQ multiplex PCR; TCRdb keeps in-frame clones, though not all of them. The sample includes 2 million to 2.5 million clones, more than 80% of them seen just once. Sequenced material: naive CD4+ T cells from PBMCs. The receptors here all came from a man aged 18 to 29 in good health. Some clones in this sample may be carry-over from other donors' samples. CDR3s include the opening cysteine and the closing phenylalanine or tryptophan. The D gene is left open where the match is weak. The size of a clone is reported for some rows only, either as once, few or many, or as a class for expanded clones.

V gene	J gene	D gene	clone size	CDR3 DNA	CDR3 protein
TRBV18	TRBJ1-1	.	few	TGTGCCAGCTCACCAACCGGTTTCGACACTGAAGCTTTCTTT	CASSPTGFDTEAFF
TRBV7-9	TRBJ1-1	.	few	TGTGCCAGCAGCCCCCTGACCGGAGGGGCTTTCTTT	CASSPLTGGAFF
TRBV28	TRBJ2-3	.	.	TGTGCCAGCAGTGCCGCGGGGTCAGGCCAGGGGGTGGCAGATACGCAGTATTTT	CASSAAGSGQGVADTQYF
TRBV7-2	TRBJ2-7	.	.	TGTGCCAGCAGCCCCGACTTCGCATCTCCCTACGAGCAGTACTTC	CASSPDFASPYEQYF
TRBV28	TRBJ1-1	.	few	TGTGCCAGCAGTAGACAGAAAAACACTGAAGCTTTCTTT	CASSRQKNTEAFF
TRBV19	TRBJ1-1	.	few	TGTGCCAGTATCCCAGACAGAAACACTGAAGCTTTCTTT	CASIPDRNTEAFF
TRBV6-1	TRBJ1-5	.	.	TGTGCCAGCAGTGAGGGGTATAATCAGCCCCAGCATTTT	CASSEGYNQPQHF
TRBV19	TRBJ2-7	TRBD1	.	TGTGCCAGTAGTATATCCGACAGGGGCTACGAGCAGTACTTC	CASSISDRGYEQYF
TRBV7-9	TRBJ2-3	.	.	TGTGCCAGCAGCTACAGGCGAAAAAGCACAGATACGCAGTATTTT	CASSYRRKSTDTQYF
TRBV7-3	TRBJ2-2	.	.	TGTGCCAGCAGCCCGAGTAGAATACTGAGGAGCACCGGGGAGCTGTTTTTT	CASSPSRILRSTGELFF